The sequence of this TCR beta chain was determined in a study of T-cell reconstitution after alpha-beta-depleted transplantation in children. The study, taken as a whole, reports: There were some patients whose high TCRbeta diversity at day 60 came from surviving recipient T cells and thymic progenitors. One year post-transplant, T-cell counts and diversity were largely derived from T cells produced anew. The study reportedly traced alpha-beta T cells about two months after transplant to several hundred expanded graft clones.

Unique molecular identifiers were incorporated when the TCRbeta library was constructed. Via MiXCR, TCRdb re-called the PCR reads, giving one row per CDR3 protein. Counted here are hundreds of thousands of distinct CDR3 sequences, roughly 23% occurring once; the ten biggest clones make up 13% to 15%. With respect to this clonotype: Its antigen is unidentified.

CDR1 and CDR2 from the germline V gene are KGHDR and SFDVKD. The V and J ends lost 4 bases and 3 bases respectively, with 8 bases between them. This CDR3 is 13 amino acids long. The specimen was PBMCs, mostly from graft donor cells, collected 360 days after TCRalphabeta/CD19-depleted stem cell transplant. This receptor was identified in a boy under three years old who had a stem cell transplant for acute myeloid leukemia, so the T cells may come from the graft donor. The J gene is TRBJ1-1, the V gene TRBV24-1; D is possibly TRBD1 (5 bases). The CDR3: CATSDRDYTEAFF. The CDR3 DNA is TGTGCCACCAGTGACCGGGACTACACTGAAGCTTTCTTT.